This T cell receptor (beta chain) originates from a study of tissue T cells after allogeneic stem cell transplantation (dated by TCRdb to 2022 to 2024). Some background on the complete study: The study profiled TCR beta repertoires in many tissues obtained from research autopsies of patients with and without GVHD, and also in mouse models of GVHD. The human arm was conducted as a prospective observational study, and neither blinding nor randomization was performed.

General conclusions and limits of the study: Which tissue TCRs were alloreactive or antigen-specific was not determined in the study, and some of the clones might have been host cells that persisted. Within patients, how anatomically similar tissues were was a major factor shaping TCR repertoire composition, regardless of disease or transplant status. Sampling depth was acknowledged as a limitation, and the patient cohort was both small and clinically heterogeneous. Only a few T cell clones appeared in more than one patient, yet motif-based clustering showed tissue-specific repertoire signatures that were shared between patients. In both patients and mice, only a limited portion of the TCR repertoire detected in tissues was captured by blood and spleen T cells.

Looking up the germline V gene (reference sequence) yields CDR1 LGHNA and CDR2 YNLKQL. Trimming takes 0 bases from V and 1 base from J, and the germline ends sit 12 bases apart. Reading from cysteine to phenylalanine, the CDR3 counts 17 amino acids. The DNA shown is the part of the CDR3 that was read: 48 bases, in frame from base 1. Details on this clone: The clone's antigen remains unknown. The gene nomenclature and germline references here are murine. The read terminates 1 residue ahead of where the CDR3 ends, so the germline J gene completes it.

Libraries were constructed by the immunoSEQ multiplex PCR assay. TCRbeta CDR3 sequencing was performed at survey depth by Adaptive Biotechnologies, and CDR3 sequences, V/J genes, productive frequency and template counts were reported. TCR beta CDR3 regions were amplified from genomic DNA instead of RNA. Regarding the original processing steps: Jensen-Shannon divergence was used to quantify pairwise repertoire overlap between tissues, with a value of 1 indicating complete divergence and a value of 0 indicating identical repertoires. Tissues were clustered by single-linkage agglomerative hierarchical clustering of pairwise JSD values and displayed as dendrograms. GLIPH2 was run on all patient samples with simulation_depth 1000, kmer_min_depth 3 and cdr3_length_cutoff 8, and groups with more than two unique CDR3s were retained. A standardized tissue-overlap score was generated by extrapolating Jaccard GLIPH-group overlap across patients to a standard repertoire size of 1000 clones. Associations of diversity with clinical or experimental variables used linear mixed-effect models with tissue fixed effects and individual random effects. The clones in this table, taken by TCRdb from immuneACCESS, are in-frame only. Not every clone is retained; where verified, under half of the shortfall comes from an unresolved V gene, and the cause of the rest is unknown. The V and J calls and the clone size are those of that table, but D and trimming were determined from the DNA. The sample contains nearly 50,000 clones, 65% to 80% of them found a single time. The ten largest clones take up roughly 0.77% of the sample.

The chain uses TRBV5 and TRBJ2-2; no D gene can be assigned with confidence. The receptor's source is a pool of C57BL/6 mice in good health. Sequenced: sorted cells pooled from one or two spleens. CDR3 loop: CASSQEKQRENTGQLYF. CDR3 bases read: TGTGCCAGCAGCCAAGAGAAACAGAGGGAAAACACCGGGCAGCTCTAC.